Many counts were recorded for the clone carrying this T cell receptor (beta chain). Its antigen remains unidentified. Germline CDR1 is SGDLS and CDR2 is YYNGEE. Trimming took off 3 bases at V and 3 bases at J, with 19 bases between the two ends. The CDR3 runs 17 residues. Molecules of cDNA were individually given unique molecular identifiers that were attached to them. From the 5' RACE reads, TCRdb called clonotypes with MiXCR, one entry per CDR3 protein. The sample consists of 60,000 or so distinct CDR3 sequences, about 13% of them appearing once. This sample is drawn from a study of early T cells in non-severe SARS-CoV-2 infection. Study in general: Bulk RNA taken from unsorted whole blood was sequenced, leaving chains unpaired. Whole-study results and caveats: Missing private and CD4 specificities, VDJdb matching favored anti-spike CD8 responses.

The sequenced sample was whole blood. This sequence originates from an adult who was a healthcare worker with PCR-confirmed SARS-CoV-2 infection or an uninfected control (not recorded which). This chain uses TRBV9 with TRBJ1-3; D may be TRBD1 (6 bases). CDR3 amino acids: CASSERVRGFFGNTIYF. In DNA form, the CDR3 reads TGTGCCAGCAGCGAGAGGGTCAGGGGTTTCTTTGGAAACACCATATATTTT.